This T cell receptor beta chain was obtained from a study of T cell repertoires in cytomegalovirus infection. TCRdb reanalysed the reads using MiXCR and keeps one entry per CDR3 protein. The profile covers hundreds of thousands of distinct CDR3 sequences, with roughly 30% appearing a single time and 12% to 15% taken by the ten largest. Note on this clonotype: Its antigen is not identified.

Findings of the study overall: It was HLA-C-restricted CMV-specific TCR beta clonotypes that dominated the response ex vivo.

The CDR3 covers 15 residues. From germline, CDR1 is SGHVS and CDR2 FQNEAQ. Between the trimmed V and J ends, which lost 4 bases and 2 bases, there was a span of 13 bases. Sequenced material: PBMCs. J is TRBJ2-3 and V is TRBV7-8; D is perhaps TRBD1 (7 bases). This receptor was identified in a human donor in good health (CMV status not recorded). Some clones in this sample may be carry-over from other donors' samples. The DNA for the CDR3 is TGTGCCAGCAGCTCAGGGGGGCAGCTCACAGATACGCAGTATTTT. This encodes CASSSGGQLTDTQYF.